This T cell receptor beta chain was documented in a study of CD8 T cells in ankylosing spondylitis. Trimming at V came to 0 bases and at J to 5 bases, leaving 8 bases not matched to a gene. The CDR3 is 17 residues long. Germline V CDR1 and CDR2: SGDLS, YYNGEE. A single record per CDR3 protein comes from TCRdb applying MiXCR to the 5' RACE reads. In the table there are some 42,000 distinct CDR3 sequences, about 2.5% of which are singletons. This clonotype was picked up many times. The genes are TRBV9 and TRBJ2-1; 10 positions match TRBD2. Sequencing was carried out using blood, either unsorted or a sorted T cell fraction (not recorded which). The sequence derives from a male donor with ankylosing spondylitis or in good health (not recorded which). For the CDR3, the DNA is TGTGCCAGCAGCGTAGCTAGAGGGCTAGCGGGAGACAATGAGCAGTTCTTC. As protein: CASSVARGLAGDNEQFF.